This is a list of T cell receptor beta chains from one sample in a study of blood T cell repertoires in COVID-19. Produced via immunoSEQ multiplex PCR; TCRdb's table is partial and in-frame only. The sample consists of about 210,000 clones, about 90% of them appearing once. The sequencing input was peripheral blood. All receptors derive from a man aged 25 to 40 with acute or convalescent COVID-19. Both conserved end residues are part of each CDR3. A D gene is named only where the DNA matches it firmly. Rows give clone size only sometimes, using once, few, many, or a class for an expanded clone.

>-|-|TRBV19|TRBJ1-2
CASTNHIAGYTF
TGTGCCAGTACCAATCACATCGCTGGCTACACCTTC
>-|TRBD2|TRBV18|TRBJ2-1
CASSPLLAGGNEQFF
TGTGCCAGCTCACCACTCCTAGCGGGAGGGAATGAGCAGTTCTTC
>-|TRBD2|TRBV5-1|TRBJ2-3
CASSLVRGVVGTDTQYF
TGCGCCAGCAGCTTGGTTCGGGGGGTAGTTGGCACAGATACGCAGTATTTT
>-|TRBD1|TRBV10-3|TRBJ2-7
CAISWDRTYEQYF
TGTGCCATCAGCTGGGACAGAACCTACGAGCAGTACTTC
>once|TRBD2|TRBV19|TRBJ2-1
CASSIDQSRLAAYNEQFF
TGTGCCAGTAGTATAGATCAGAGTAGACTAGCGGCCTACAATGAGCAGTTCTTC
>-|TRBD1|TRBV10-2|TRBJ1-2
CASSSDRGGYTF
TGCGCCAGCAGTTCCGACAGGGGAGGCTACACCTTC
>-|TRBD2|TRBV4-1|TRBJ2-3
CASSYGGGQDTQYF
TGCGCCAGCAGTTACGGGGGGGGGCAAGATACGCAGTATTTT
>-|-|TRBV28|TRBJ2-1
CASRRGRDPYNEQFF
TGTGCCAGCAGGAGGGGGCGGGACCCATACAATGAGCAGTTCTTC
>-|TRBD1|TRBV3-1/TRBV3-2|TRBJ2-1
CASSQGDRGNEQFF
TGTGCCAGCAGCCAAGGGGACAGGGGAAATGAGCAGTTCTTC
>once|TRBD1|TRBV29-1|TRBJ2-5
CSTPGTGQETQYF
TGCAGCACGCCCGGGACAGGGCAAGAGACCCAGTACTTC
>-|-|TRBV7-2|TRBJ1-3
CASSSLSPGGTGNTIYF
TGTGCCAGCAGCTCCCTATCGCCGGGGGGGACTGGAAACACCATATATTTT
>-|TRBD2|TRBV27|TRBJ2-3
CASRTSRTDTQYF
TGTGCCAGCCGGACTAGCCGAACAGATACGCAGTATTTT
>few|-|TRBV4-1|TRBJ2-1
CASSQAGRVGGEQFF
TGCGCCAGCAGCCAAGCGGGCAGGGTGGGTGGTGAGCAGTTCTTC
>-|-|TRBV7-8|TRBJ2-6
CASFRSGANVLTF
TGTGCTTCGTTTCGGTCTGGGGCCAACGTCCTGACTTTC
>-|TRBD1|TRBV4-1|TRBJ2-7
CASSRLKGGGRPYEQYF
TGCGCCAGCAGCCGCCTGAAAGGGGGCGGCCGTCCCTACGAGCAGTACTTC
>-|-|TRBV18|TRBJ2-7
CASSPTSESGLEQYF
TGTGCCAGCTCACCGACTAGTGAATCAGGATTGGAGCAGTACTTC
>few|TRBD1|TRBV5-4|TRBJ1-6
CASSPGGGSPLHF
TGTGCCAGCAGCCCAGGGGGCGGATCACCCCTCCACTTT